The entry below gives a single T cell receptor beta chain sequence along with its context. In the authors' methods: Amplification of reference gene primers was used by the study to estimate nucleated cell counts. Data came from immunoSEQ multiplex PCR; TCRdb stores just in-frame clones and leaves some out. For V, J and clone size, that table is used; D and trimming come from the DNA. The sample holds around 70,000 clones, around 82% seen once. This sample was taken from a study of blood T cell repertoires in COVID-19. Study-wide context: COVID-19 samples, acute and convalescent, were from the United States, Italy and Spain.

V gave up 1 base and J gave up 1 base; unmatched junction bases: 2. The germline V gene encodes CDR1 SGHTA and CDR2 FQGNSA. The CDR3 spans 15 residues. The chain combines TRBV7-2 with TRBJ2-5; 8 nucleotides agree with TRBD2. The sample was peripheral blood. The TCR originated in a human donor in a cohort sampled during active COVID-19. For the CDR3, the DNA is TGTGCCAGCAGCTTAGGGACTAGCTCCCAAGAGACCCAGTACTTC. This encodes CASSLGTSSQETQYF.